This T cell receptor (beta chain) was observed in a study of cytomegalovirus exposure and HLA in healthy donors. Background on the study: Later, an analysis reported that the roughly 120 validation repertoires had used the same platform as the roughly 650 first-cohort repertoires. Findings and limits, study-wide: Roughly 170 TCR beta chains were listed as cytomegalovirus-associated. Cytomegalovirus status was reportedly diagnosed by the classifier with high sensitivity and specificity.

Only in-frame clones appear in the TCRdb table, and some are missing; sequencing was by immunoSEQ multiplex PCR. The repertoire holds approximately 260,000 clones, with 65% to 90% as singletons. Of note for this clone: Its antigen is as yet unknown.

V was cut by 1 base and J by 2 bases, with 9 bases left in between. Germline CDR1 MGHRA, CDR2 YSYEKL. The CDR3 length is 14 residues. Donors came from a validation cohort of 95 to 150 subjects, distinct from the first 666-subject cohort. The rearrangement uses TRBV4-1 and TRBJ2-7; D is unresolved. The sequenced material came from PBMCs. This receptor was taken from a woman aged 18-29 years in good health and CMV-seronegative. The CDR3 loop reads CASSQAGGAYEQYF. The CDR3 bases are TGCGCCAGCAGCCAAGCTGGCGGAGCCTACGAGCAGTACTTC.